What follows are 10 T cell receptor beta chains derived from one specimen sequenced in a study of blood T cell repertoires in COVID-19. The data were produced by immunoSEQ multiplex PCR, yet TCRdb's version contains in-frame clones alone and is incomplete. The data hold about 150,000 clones, with more than 75% observed a single time. Specimen: peripheral blood. These receptors were taken from a man in his fifties or sixties who had recovered from COVID-19.

The chain is built from TRBV11-2 and TRBJ1-4; 9 bases map to TRBD1. Germline trimming cut 2 bases from V and 8 bases from J; bases unmatched to any gene: 18. Germline V gene sequence: CDR1 SGHAT, CDR2 FQNNGV. The CDR3 covers 19 residues. CDR3 in DNA: TGTGCCAGCAGCTTAACCTTGTGGACAGGGGAAAAGAAAGGCGAAAAACTGTTTTTT. As protein: CASSLTLWTGEKKGEKLFF.

This chain connects TRBV19 to TRBJ1-5; D not resolved. Germline V gene data show CDR1 as LNHDA and CDR2 as SQIVND (reference sequence). V gave up 1 base and J gave up 0 bases, with 10 bases separating them. This CDR3 is 16 amino acids long. The CDR3 nucleotides read TGTGCCAGTAGTATAGTCTTCACAGATAGCAATCAGCCCCAGCATTTT. Amino acids: CASSIVFTDSNQPQHF. Based on the CDR3 plus reference TRBV19 and TRBJ1-5, the full variable domain is DGGITQSPKYLFRKEGQNVTLSCEQNLNHDAMYWYRQDPGQGLRLIYYSQIVNDFQKGDIAEGYSVSREKKESFPLTVTSAQKNPTAFYLCASSIVFTDSNQPQHFGDGTRLSIL.

The sample holds one count of this clone. CDR3 sequence: CASSLGAGPYEQYF. The CDR3 nucleotides are TGTGCCAGCAGCTTAGGGGCAGGGCCCTACGAGCAGTACTTC. The V call is TRBV11-3, the J call TRBJ2-7; D perhaps matches TRBD1 (5 bases). The CDR3 spans 14 residues. CDR1 SGHNT and CDR2 YENEEA come from the germline V gene. Trimming pared 1 base from V and 2 bases from J, leaving 9 bases between. The full variable domain, rest sourced from reference TRBV11-3 and TRBJ2-7, is EAGVVQSPRYKIIEKKQPVAFWCNPISGHNTLYWYLQNLGQGPELLIRYENEEAVDDSQLPKDRFSAERLKGVDSTLKIQPAELGDSAVYLCASSLGAGPYEQYFGPGTRLTVT.

The rearrangement uses TRBV28 and TRBJ1-3, with D perhaps TRBD1 (5 bases). V gave up 6 bases and J gave up 4 bases, with 16 bases separating them. Germline CDR1 reads MDHEN; CDR2 reads SYDVKM. This CDR3 region has 15 residues. The DNA of the CDR3 is TGTGCCAGCAGACCGGGGGGAGCGGCGGGAAACACCATATATTTT. Amino acids: CASRPGGAAGNTIYF.

V gene TRBV11-2 combines with J gene TRBJ2-1; the match to TRBD2 covers 8 bases. From germline, CDR1 is SGHAT and CDR2 FQNNGV. This CDR3 is built from 14 residues. With 7 bases clipped from V and 5 bases from J, the junction kept 7 bases outside the gene matches. The DNA for the CDR3 is TGTGCCAGCACTCGTAGCGGGGTTAACAATGAGCAGTTCTTC. It specifies CASTRSGVNNEQFF.

This sequence joins TRBV7-3 and TRBJ1-1; 7 bases are shared with TRBD1. Per germline, CDR1 SGHTA and CDR2 FQGTGA. The CDR3 spans 15 residues. J was trimmed by 2 bases and V by 5 bases; bases with no gene match: 8. Here the CDR3 DNA reads TGTGCCAGCAGCCTTTTAGGGGACAGTAACACTGAAGCTTTCTTT. Translated: CASSLLGDSNTEAFF. The full variable domain, rest sourced from reference TRBV7-3 and TRBJ1-1, is GAGVSQTPSNKVTEKGKYVELRCDPISGHTALYWYRQSLGQGPEFLIYFQGTGAADDSGLPNDRFFAVRPEGSVSTLKIQRTERGDSAVYLCASSLLGDSNTEAFFGQGTRLTVV.

V gene TRBV6-2 or TRBV6-3 combines with J gene TRBJ2-3; maybe TRBD1 (6 bases). The CDR3 contains 15 residues. V was shortened by 2 bases and J by 0 bases, with 9 bases between the two germline ends. Germline loops: CDR1 MNHEY, CDR2 SVGEGT. CDR3 nucleotide sequence: TGTGCCAGCAGTTACGGTCAGGGGAGCACAGATACGCAGTATTTT. This encodes CASSYGQGSTDTQYF.

The CDR3 nucleotides are TGTGCCTGGAGTGCCGGGCTCGGGAACGAGCAGTACTTC. This codes for CAWSAGLGNEQYF. The chain couples TRBV30 to TRBJ2-7, with a possible D match to TRBD2 (5 bases). Germline V gene sequence: CDR1 GTSNPN, CDR2 SVGIG (reference sequence). Trimming left V 1 base short and J 5 bases short, with 12 bases between. The CDR3 is 13 amino acids.

The chain carries TRBV10-3 and TRBJ2-3; 8 nucleotides align to TRBD1. V was clipped by 0 bases and J by 1 base; unmatched bases: 6. The V gene's germline CDR1 is ENHRY and CDR2 SYGVKD. This CDR3 spans 17 amino acids. The CDR3 DNA sequence: TGTGCCATCAGTGAGTCGAGGACAGGGTTCCGCACAGATACGCAGTATTTT. Encoded protein: CAISESRTGFRTDTQYF.

This chain links TRBV29-1 with TRBJ2-7; 9 bases agree with TRBD1. Germline CDR1 is SQVTM and CDR2 is ANQGSEA. This CDR3 is 15 amino acids long. The trim removed 1 base at V and 2 bases at J, leaving 6 bases unmatched. CDR3 in amino acids: CSVEGVTGGTYEQYF. The CDR3 DNA reads as TGCAGCGTTGAAGGAGTGACAGGGGGTACCTACGAGCAGTACTTC.